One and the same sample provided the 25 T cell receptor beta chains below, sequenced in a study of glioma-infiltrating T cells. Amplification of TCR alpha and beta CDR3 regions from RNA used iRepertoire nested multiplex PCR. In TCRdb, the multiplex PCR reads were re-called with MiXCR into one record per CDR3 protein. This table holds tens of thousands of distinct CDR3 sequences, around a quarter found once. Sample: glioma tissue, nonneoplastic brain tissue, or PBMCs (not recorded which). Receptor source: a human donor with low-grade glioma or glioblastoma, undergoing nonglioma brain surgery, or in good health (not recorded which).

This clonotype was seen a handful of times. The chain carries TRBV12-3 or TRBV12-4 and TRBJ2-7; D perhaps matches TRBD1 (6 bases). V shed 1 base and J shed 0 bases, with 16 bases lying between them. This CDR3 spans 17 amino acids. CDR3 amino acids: CASSLVQGPLSSYEQYF. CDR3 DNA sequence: TGTGCCAGCAGTTTAGTCCAGGGGCCACTTAGCTCCTACGAGCAGTACTTC.

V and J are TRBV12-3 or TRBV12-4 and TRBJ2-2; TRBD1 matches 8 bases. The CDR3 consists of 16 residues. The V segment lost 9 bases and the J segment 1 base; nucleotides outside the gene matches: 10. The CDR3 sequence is CARSQTGTGNTGELFF. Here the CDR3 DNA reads TGTGCCAGAAGTCAGACCGGGACAGGGAACACCGGGGAGCTGTTTTTT.

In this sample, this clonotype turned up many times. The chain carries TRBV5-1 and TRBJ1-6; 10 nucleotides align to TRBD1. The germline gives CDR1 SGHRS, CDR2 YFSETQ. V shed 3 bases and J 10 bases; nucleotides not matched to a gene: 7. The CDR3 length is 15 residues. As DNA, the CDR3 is TGCGCCAGCAGCTACACGGGACAGGGGTTGTCACCCCTCCACTTT. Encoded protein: CASSYTGQGLSPLHF.

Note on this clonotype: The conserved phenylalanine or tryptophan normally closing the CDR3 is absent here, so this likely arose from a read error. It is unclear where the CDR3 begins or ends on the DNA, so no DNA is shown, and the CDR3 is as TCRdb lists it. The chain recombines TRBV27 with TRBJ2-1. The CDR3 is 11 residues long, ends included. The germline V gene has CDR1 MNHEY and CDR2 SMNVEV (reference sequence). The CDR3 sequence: CASSATTEQSL.

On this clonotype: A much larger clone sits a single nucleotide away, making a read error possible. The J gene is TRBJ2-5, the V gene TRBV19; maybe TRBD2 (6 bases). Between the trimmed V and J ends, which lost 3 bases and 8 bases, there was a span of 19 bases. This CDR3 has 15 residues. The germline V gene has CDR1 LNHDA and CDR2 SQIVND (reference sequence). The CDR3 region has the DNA TGTGCCAGTAGTATTACGGCAGGGACTGGGGATACCCAGTACTTC. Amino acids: CASSITAGTGDTQYF.

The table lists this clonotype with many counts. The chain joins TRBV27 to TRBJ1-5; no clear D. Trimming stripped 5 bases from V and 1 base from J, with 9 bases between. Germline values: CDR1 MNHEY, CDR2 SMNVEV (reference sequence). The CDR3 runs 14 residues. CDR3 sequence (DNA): TGTGCCAGCAGTCCTGAGTTAAGCAATCAGCCCCAGCATTTT. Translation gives CASSPELSNQPQHF.

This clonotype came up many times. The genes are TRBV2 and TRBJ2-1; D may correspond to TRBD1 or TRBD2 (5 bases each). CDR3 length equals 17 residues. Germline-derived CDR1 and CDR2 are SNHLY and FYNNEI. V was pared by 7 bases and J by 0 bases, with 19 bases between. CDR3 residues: CASTRSRDQSSYNEQFF. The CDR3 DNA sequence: TGTGCCAGCACCCGCTCGAGGGACCAAAGCTCCTACAATGAGCAGTTCTTC.

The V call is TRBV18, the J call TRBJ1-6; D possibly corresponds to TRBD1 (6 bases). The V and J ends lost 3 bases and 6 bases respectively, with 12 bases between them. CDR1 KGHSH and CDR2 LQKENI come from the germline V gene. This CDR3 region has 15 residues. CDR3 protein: CASSPSGTLNSPLHF. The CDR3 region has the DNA TGTGCCAGCTCACCCTCCGGGACACTTAATTCACCCCTCCACTTT.

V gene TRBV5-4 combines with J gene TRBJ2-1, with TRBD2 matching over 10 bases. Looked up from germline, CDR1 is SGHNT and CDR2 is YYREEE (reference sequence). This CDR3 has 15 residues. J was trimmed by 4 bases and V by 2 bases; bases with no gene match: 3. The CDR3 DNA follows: TGTGCCAGCAGCTTTTCACTAGCGGGATACAATGAGCAGTTCTTC. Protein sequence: CASSFSLAGYNEQFF. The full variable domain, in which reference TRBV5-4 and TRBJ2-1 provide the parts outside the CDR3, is ETGVTQSPTHLIKTRGQQVTLRCSSQSGHNTVSWYQQALGQGPQFIFQYYREEENGRGNFPPRFSGLQFPNYSSELNVNALELDDSALYLCASSFSLAGYNEQFFGPGTRLTVL.

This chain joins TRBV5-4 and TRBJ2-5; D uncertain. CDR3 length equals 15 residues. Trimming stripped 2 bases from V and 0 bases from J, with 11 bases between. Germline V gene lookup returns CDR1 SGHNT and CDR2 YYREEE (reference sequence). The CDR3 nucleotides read TGTGCCAGCAGCTTAGGTGACGTGTACCAAGAGACCCAGTACTTC. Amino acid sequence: CASSLGDVYQETQYF.

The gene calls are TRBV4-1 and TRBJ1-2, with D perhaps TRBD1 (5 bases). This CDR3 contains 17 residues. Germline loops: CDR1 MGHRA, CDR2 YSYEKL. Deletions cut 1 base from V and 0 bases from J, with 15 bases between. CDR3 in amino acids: CASSQALHGGSNYGYTF. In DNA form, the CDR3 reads TGCGCCAGCAGCCAAGCCCTACATGGGGGATCTAACTATGGCTACACCTTC.

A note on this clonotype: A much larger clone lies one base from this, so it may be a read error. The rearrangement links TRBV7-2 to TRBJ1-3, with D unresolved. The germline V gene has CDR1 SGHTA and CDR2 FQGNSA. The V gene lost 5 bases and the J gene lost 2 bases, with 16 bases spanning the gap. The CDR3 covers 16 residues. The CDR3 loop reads CASSTAARAAGNTIYF. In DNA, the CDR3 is TGTGCCAGCAGCACAGCCGCTAGGGCAGCTGGAAACACCATATATTTT.

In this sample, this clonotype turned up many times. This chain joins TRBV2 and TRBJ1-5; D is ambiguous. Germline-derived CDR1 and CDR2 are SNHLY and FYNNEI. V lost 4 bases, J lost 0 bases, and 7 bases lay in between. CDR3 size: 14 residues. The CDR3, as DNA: TGTGCCAGCAGTGCGGAAATTAGCAATCAGCCCCAGCATTTT. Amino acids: CASSAEISNQPQHF.

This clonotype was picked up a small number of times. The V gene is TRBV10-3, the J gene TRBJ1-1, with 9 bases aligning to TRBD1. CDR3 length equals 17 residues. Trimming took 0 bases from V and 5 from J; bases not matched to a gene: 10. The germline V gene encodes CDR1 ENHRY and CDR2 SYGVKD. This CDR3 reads CAISESTQGASRTEAFF. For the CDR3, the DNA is TGTGCCATCAGTGAGTCGACACAGGGGGCATCAAGGACTGAAGCTTTCTTT.

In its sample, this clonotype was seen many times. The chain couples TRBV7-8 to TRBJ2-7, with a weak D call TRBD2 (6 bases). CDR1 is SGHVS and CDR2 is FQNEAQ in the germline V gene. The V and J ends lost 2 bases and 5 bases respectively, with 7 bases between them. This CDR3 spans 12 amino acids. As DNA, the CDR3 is TGTGCCAGCAGCTTACCGGGGGACGAGCAGTACTTC. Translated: CASSLPGDEQYF.

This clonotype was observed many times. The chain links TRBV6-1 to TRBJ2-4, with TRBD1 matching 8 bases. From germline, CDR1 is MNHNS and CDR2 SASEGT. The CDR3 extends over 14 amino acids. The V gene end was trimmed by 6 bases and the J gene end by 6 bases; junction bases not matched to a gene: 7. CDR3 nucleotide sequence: TGTGCCAGCAGCCTCCAGGGGGCTGGAAACATTCAGTACTTC. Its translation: CASSLQGAGNIQYF.

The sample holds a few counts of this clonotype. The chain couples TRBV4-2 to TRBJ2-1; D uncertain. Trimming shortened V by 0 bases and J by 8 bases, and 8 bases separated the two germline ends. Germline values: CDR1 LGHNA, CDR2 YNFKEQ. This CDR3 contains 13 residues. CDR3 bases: TGTGCCAGCAGCCAAGAAATCAGTTATGAGCAGTTCTTC. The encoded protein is CASSQEISYEQFF.

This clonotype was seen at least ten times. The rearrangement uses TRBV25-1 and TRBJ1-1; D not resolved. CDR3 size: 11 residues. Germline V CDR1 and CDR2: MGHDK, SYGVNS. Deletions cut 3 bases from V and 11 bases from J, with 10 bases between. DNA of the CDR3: TGTGCCAGCAGTGACGGTGGGTGGGCTTTCTTT. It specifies CASSDGGWAFF.

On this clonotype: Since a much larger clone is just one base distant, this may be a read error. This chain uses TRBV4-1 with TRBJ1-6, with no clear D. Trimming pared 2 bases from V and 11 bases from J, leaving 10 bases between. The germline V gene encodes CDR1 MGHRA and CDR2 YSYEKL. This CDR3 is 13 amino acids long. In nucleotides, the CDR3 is TGCGCCAGCAGCCAACAAGGGAATCCACCCCTCCACTTT. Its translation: CASSQQGNPPLHF.

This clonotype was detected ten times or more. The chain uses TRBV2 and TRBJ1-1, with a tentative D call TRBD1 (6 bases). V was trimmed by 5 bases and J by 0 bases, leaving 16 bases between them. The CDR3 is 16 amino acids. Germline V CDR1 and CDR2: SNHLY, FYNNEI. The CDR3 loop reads CASSPRGRSMNTEAFF. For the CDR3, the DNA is TGTGCCAGCAGTCCCAGGGGCCGATCCATGAACACTGAAGCTTTCTTT.

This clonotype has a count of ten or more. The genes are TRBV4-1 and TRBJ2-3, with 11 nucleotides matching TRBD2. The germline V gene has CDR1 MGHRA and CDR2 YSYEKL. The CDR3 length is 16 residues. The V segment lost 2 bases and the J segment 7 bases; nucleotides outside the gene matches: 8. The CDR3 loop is CASSQQLAGVENTQYF. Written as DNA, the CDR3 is TGCGCCAGCAGCCAACAACTAGCGGGGGTAGAGAATACGCAGTATTTT.

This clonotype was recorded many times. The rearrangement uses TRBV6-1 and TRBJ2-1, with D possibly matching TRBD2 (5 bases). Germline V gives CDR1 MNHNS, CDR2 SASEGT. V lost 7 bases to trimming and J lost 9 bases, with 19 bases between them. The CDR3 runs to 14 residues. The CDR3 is CASKPLVTTSEQFF. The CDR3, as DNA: TGTGCCAGCAAGCCACTAGTCACAACCTCTGAGCAGTTCTTC.

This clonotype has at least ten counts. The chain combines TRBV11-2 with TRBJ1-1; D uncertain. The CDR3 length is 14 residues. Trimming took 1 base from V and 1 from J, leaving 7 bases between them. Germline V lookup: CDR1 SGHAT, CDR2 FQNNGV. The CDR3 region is CASSLGRENTEAFF. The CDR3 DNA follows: TGTGCCAGCAGCTTAGGACGTGAGAACACTGAAGCTTTCTTT. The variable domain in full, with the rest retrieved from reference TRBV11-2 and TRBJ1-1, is EAGVAQSPRYKIIEKRQSVAFWCNPISGHATLYWYQQILGQGPKLLIQFQNNGVVDDSQLPKDRFSAERLKGVDSTLKIQPAKLEDSAVYLCASSLGRENTEAFFGQGTRLTVV.

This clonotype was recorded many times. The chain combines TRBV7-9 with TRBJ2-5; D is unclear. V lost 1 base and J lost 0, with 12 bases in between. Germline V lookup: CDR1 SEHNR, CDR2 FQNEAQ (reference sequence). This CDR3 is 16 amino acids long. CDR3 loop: CASSLVTASYQETQYF. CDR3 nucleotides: TGTGCCAGCAGCTTAGTTACAGCATCTTACCAAGAGACCCAGTACTTC.

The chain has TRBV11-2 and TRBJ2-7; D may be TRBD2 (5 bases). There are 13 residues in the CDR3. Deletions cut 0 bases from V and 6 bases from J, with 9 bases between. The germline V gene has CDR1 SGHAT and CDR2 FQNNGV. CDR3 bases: TGTGCCAGCAGCTTAGAGCCCCGGGGCGAGCAGTACTTC. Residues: CASSLEPRGEQYF.